The T cell receptor (beta chain) under discussion was sequenced for a study of Graves' ophthalmopathy and Graves' hyperthyroidism. The CDR3 is 16 residues long. From germline, CDR1 is SGHVS and CDR2 FQNEAQ. Germline trimming cut 2 bases from V and 6 bases from J; bases unmatched to any gene: 10. Transcripts of RNA were the source for amplifying TCR beta CDR3 regions. In the first round, RT-PCR was carried out with HTBI primers, and a multiplex PCR formed the second round. TCRdb re-derived calls from the multiplex PCR reads in MiXCR, one entry per CDR3 protein. Counted here are 500,000 to 600,000 distinct CDR3 sequences, about 35% occurring once; the ten biggest clones make up around 4.6%. The study, taken as a whole, reports: Clonotypes were expanded in thyroid at above 0.001 frequency, and most also appeared in blood.

In regard to this clonotype: The antigen remains undetermined.

The V call is TRBV7-8, the J call TRBJ1-1; TRBD1 matches 9 bases. The clonotype was recovered from an adult man with Graves' hyperthyroidism. Sequencing was performed on peripheral blood or thyroid tissue (not recorded which). The CDR3 DNA reads TGTGCCAGCAGCTTAAGGTCTGGGGGACAGGGCGCTGAAGCTTTCTTT. Translating gives CASSLRSGGQGAEAFF.